These 19 T cell receptor beta chains originate from one sample sequenced in a study of T cell repertoires in cytomegalovirus infection (dated by TCRdb to the late 2010s). Sequencing was performed on an Illumina HiSeq 1500. The public sequencing data were trimmed at Q25 with fastp and processed into clonotypes with MiXCR by TCRdb, which kept only in-frame beta chains. Entries that share a CDR3 protein sequence are merged under the most common genes and DNA. Counted in this sample were hundreds of thousands of distinct CDR3 sequences; roughly a quarter of them appeared once. The top ten hold 7.5% to 9% of the sample. Material for sequencing was CD8+ T cells from PBMCs. All receptors come from a human donor in good health (CMV status not recorded). Some clones in this sample may be carry-over from other donors' samples.

This sequence joins TRBV13 and TRBJ2-5, with TRBD1 matching 9 bases. V was pared by 1 base and J by 0 bases, with 9 bases of the junction left unmatched. This CDR3 comprises 18 residues. CDR1 is PRHDT and CDR2 is FYEKMQ in the germline V gene (reference sequence). The CDR3 DNA sequence: TGTGCCAGCAGCTTAGAGGGACAGGGAGGATGGCACCAAGAGACCCAGTACTTC. Translating it yields CASSLEGQGGWHQETQYF.

This clonotype was detected ten times or more. The chain couples TRBV7-2 to TRBJ1-4; no reliable D call. The CDR3 contains 15 residues. Deletions cut 3 bases from V and 0 bases from J, with 8 bases between. Per germline, CDR1 SGHTA and CDR2 FQGNSA. Here the CDR3 reads CASSLEEATNEKLFF. The CDR3 DNA reads as TGTGCCAGCAGCTTGGAGGAGGCAACTAATGAAAAACTGTTTTTT.

The chain links TRBV5-1 to TRBJ2-2; tentative D call: TRBD2 (5 bases). Germline V lookup: CDR1 SGHRS, CDR2 YFSETQ. Trimming removed 0 bases at V and 6 bases at J, with 12 bases between. The CDR3 length is 15 residues. This chain's CDR3 is CASSLEASFAGELFF. CDR3 coding DNA: TGCGCCAGCAGCTTGGAGGCTAGCTTCGCCGGGGAGCTGTTTTTT.

The chain has TRBV19 and TRBJ1-1; D gene unclear. Trimming shortened V by 1 base and J by 1 base, and 10 bases separated the two germline ends. The germline V gene has CDR1 LNHDA and CDR2 SQIVND (reference sequence). This CDR3 is built from 15 residues. As DNA, the CDR3 is TGTGCCAGTAGTATAGCCCCGGACGGGAACACTGAAGCTTTCTTT. This sequence encodes CASSIAPDGNTEAFF.

This sequence joins TRBV5-1 and TRBJ1-5; D remains unclear. This CDR3 region has 13 residues. Deletions cut 2 bases from V and 5 bases from J, with 8 bases between. Per the germline V gene, CDR1 is SGHRS and CDR2 is YFSETQ. DNA for the CDR3: TGCGCCAGCAGCTTCAGGTACGATCAGCCCCAGCATTTT. Translating gives CASSFRYDQPQHF. Full variable domain (outside the CDR3, taken from reference TRBV5-1 and TRBJ1-5): KAGVTQTPRYLIKTRGQQVTLSCSPISGHRSVSWYQQTPGQGLQFLFEYFSETQRNKGNFPGRFSGRQFSNSRSEMNVSTLELGDSALYLCASSFRYDQPQHFGDGTRLSIL.

This clonotype occurred a few times. The rearrangement links TRBV6-8 to TRBJ1-5; the D is unclear. CDR1 is MNHGY and CDR2 is SAAAGT in the germline V gene. V was shortened by 4 bases and J by 7 bases, with 11 bases between the two germline ends. The CDR3 runs 13 residues. In nucleotides, the CDR3 is TGTGCCAGCAGTTTCTCACTGGGCCAGCCCCAGCATTTT. This gives the protein CASSFSLGQPQHF.

The sample holds many counts of this clonotype. This rearrangement joins TRBV7-9 to TRBJ2-4; D might be TRBD1 or TRBD2, each matching 5 bases. Looked up from germline, CDR1 is SEHNR and CDR2 is FQNEAQ (reference sequence). This CDR3 spans 16 amino acids. Trimming pared 3 bases from V and 0 bases from J, leaving 12 bases between. CDR3 bases: TGTGCCAGCAGCTTGGCGAGGGGCCTAGCCAAAAACATTCAGTACTTC. It is translated as CASSLARGLAKNIQYF. Full variable domain (remainder filled in from reference TRBV7-9 and TRBJ2-4): DTGVSQNPRHKITKRGQNVTFRCDPISEHNRLYWYRQTLGQGPEFLTYFQNEAQLEKSRLLSDRFSAERPKGSFSTLEIQRTEQGDSAMYLCASSLARGLAKNIQYFGAGTRLSVL.

This clonotype was counted ten times or more. This chain uses TRBV7-2 with TRBJ2-5; 8 nucleotides line up with TRBD2. The V gene end was trimmed by 3 bases and the J gene end by 4 bases; junction bases not matched to a gene: 7. Per the germline V gene, CDR1 is SGHTA and CDR2 is FQGNSA. The CDR3 has 15 residues. This chain's CDR3 is CASSFRRGDGETQYF. In DNA form, the CDR3 reads TGTGCCAGCAGCTTCCGGCGGGGGGACGGAGAGACCCAGTACTTC.

Turning to this clonotype: This CDR3 fails to terminate in the conserved phenylalanine or tryptophan, so it likely reflects a read error. The chain employs TRBV7-9 and TRBJ2-1; D possibly corresponds to TRBD1 (6 bases). Deletions cut 5 bases from V and 0 bases from J, with 11 bases between. The CDR3 extends over 15 amino acids. Germline loops: CDR1 SEHNR, CDR2 FQNEAQ (reference sequence). The CDR3 reads CASSQGTPSYNEQFL. In DNA, the CDR3 is TGTGCCAGCAGCCAGGGGACACCCTCCTACAATGAGCAGTTCCTC.

DNA for the CDR3: TGCAGTGCTGAGGGGGGGACCTCCTATAATTCACCCCTCCACTTT. It translates to CSAEGGTSYNSPLHF. The chain employs TRBV20-1 and TRBJ1-6; perhaps TRBD1 as D (6 bases). The V end lost 5 bases, the J end lost 0 bases, and 11 bases lay between the germline ends. Germline V gene lookup returns CDR1 DFQATT and CDR2 SNEGSKA (reference sequence). The CDR3 has 15 residues.

This clonotype was detected only a few times. The chain links TRBV23-1 to TRBJ2-5, with 10 bases lining up with TRBD1. TRBV23-1 is marked as an open reading frame, function uncertain. V lost 8 bases, J lost 1 base, and 4 bases stayed unmatched. The CDR3 length is 14 residues. Here the CDR3 DNA reads TGCGCCAGCGGAGACAGGGGGCCCCAAGAGACCCAGTACTTC. Its translation: CASGDRGPQETQYF.

The CDR3 loop is CASSFAQGASNQPQHF. The CDR3 nucleotides read TGTGCCAGCAGTTTTGCACAGGGGGCAAGCAATCAGCCCCAGCATTTT. V is TRBV28 and J is TRBJ1-5, with 9 bases that match TRBD1. The V gene's germline CDR1 is MDHEN and CDR2 SYDVKM. The CDR3 totals 16 residues. V was clipped by 3 bases and J by 1 base; unmatched bases: 4.

This clonotype has a handful of counts. The chain joins TRBV20-1 to TRBJ1-6; D is unresolved. CDR1 and CDR2 (germline): DFQATT, SNEGSKA (reference sequence). Trimming stripped 4 bases from V and 7 bases from J, with 23 bases between. CDR3 length equals 17 residues. CDR3 in amino acids: CSAKSRVAYRRNSPLHF. The CDR3 nucleotides are TGCAGTGCTAAAAGCAGAGTTGCTTATAGAAGGAATTCACCCCTCCACTTT.

The chain employs TRBV20-1 and TRBJ1-3; no reliable D call. V lost 3 bases and J lost 0, with 18 bases in between. CDR1 and CDR2 (germline): DFQATT, SNEGSKA (reference sequence). This CDR3 contains 17 residues. The CDR3 protein is CSARTLDTGASGNTIYF. The CDR3 bases are TGCAGTGCTAGGACCCTAGACACCGGCGCCTCTGGAAACACCATATATTTT.

The DNA for the CDR3 is TGTGCCAGCAGCTTGCAGCGGGGGCCTTACGAGCAGTACTTC. The encoded protein is CASSLQRGPYEQYF. The chain links TRBV5-4 to TRBJ2-7; 8 bases match TRBD2. The CDR3 spans 14 residues. Germline loops: CDR1 SGHNT, CDR2 YYREEE (reference sequence). Trimming removed 1 base from V and 4 bases from J; junction bases left unmatched: 4.

This clonotype was observed many times. The J gene is TRBJ1-2, the V gene TRBV28; 10 positions agree with TRBD1. This CDR3 comprises 15 residues. The trim removed 6 bases at V and 7 bases at J, leaving 11 bases unmatched. Per germline, CDR1 MDHEN and CDR2 SYDVKM. DNA for the CDR3: TGTGCCAGCAGCCCCCGACAACGGGACAGGGGTGGCTACACCTTC. Encoded protein: CASSPRQRDRGGYTF.

The chain couples TRBV20-1 to TRBJ1-2; D not certain. The CDR3 loop spans 12 amino acids. The germline V and J ends were trimmed by 4 bases and 7 bases, with 13 bases remaining between them. From germline, CDR1 is DFQATT and CDR2 SNEGSKA (reference sequence). CDR3 protein: CSANPAWGGYTF. CDR3 sequence (DNA): TGCAGTGCTAACCCCGCTTGGGGTGGCTACACCTTC.

The chain recombines TRBV27 with TRBJ2-2; D ambiguous. Trimming took off 2 bases at V and 1 base at J, with 8 bases between the two ends. The CDR3 is made up of 15 amino acids. Germline CDR1 and CDR2: MNHEY and SMNVEV (reference sequence). The CDR3 region is CASSLIAGNTGELFF. The DNA for the CDR3 is TGTGCCAGCAGTTTAATAGCAGGGAACACCGGGGAGCTGTTTTTT.

J is TRBJ1-3 and V is TRBV20-1; 9 bases are shared with TRBD1. The junction had 20 bases not matched to a gene; V was cut back by 3 bases and J by 2 bases. This CDR3 region has 20 residues. CDR1 is DFQATT, CDR2 SNEGSKA, per germline (reference sequence). The CDR3 DNA reads as TGCAGTGCTAGGCCCCTACTCCGGGACAGGGACAAGAAGGCTGGAAACACCATATATTTT. It specifies CSARPLLRDRDKKAGNTIYF.